A selection of T cell receptor beta chains follows, all from one sample in a study of regulatory T cells in long-lasting Graves disease. TCRdb itself ran the multiplex PCR reads through MiXCR, one entry per CDR3 protein. Among about 220,000 distinct CDR3 sequences listed, approximately 18% were seen once. These same records also appear under a second study, on T cells in Graves' hyperthyroidism and ophthalmopathy.

The sequencing used peripheral blood mononuclear cells (PBMCs), collected at new diagnosis, from a patient treated with antithyroid drugs. Receptors originate from a young woman with Graves disease. Both conserved end residues are part of each CDR3. A D gene is named only where the DNA matches it firmly. Clone size is shown for a subset of rows, as once, few, many or a class of expanded clone.

. TRBJ1-5 TRBV2 many CASSEFVAGQTLLGNQPQHF TGTGCCAGCAGTGAATTCGTGGCGGGCCAGACCCTACTGGGCAATCAGCCCCAGCATTTT
. TRBJ1-5 TRBV6-1 many CAARLNQGNQPQHF TGTGCCGCCCGACTGAACCAGGGCAATCAGCCCCAGCATTTT
. TRBJ2-3 TRBV6-5 . CASSLRASTDTQYF TGTGCCAGCAGTTTACGGGCGAGCACAGATACGCAGTATTTT
. TRBJ1-2 TRBV7-8 few CASSLGLGYGYTF TGTGCCAGCAGCTTAGGACTAGGCTATGGCTACACCTTC
TRBD2 TRBJ2-1 TRBV29-1 many CSVGSGRGSEQFF TGCAGCGTTGGGAGCGGGAGGGGCTCTGAGCAGTTCTTC
TRBD2 TRBJ2-2 TRBV4-1 . CASSQGGLAGGPLTGELFF TGCGCCAGCAGCCAAGGTGGACTAGCGGGGGGGCCCCTGACCGGGGAGCTGTTTTTT
TRBD1 TRBJ2-3 TRBV11-2 . CASSLELVSGTGGTDTQYF TGTGCCAGCAGCTTAGAATTAGTGTCCGGGACAGGGGGCACAGATACGCAGTATTTT
. TRBJ1-3 TRBV7-9 many CASSLEIVTGNTIYF TGTGCCAGCAGCTTAGAGATAGTTACGGGAAACACCATATATTTT
. TRBJ2-5 TRBV7-9 many CASSPRRTFGARRETQYF TGTGCCAGCAGCCCCCGCCGGACCTTCGGAGCACGTCGAGAGACCCAGTACTTC
. TRBJ2-3 TRBV30 many CASEVVDTQYF TGTGCCTCGGAGGTGGTAGATACGCAGTATTTT
. TRBJ1-1 TRBV12-3/TRBV12-4 many CASSRDPGNTEAFF TGTGCCAGCAGTAGGGACCCGGGCAACACTGAAGCTTTCTTT
TRBD1 TRBJ1-2 TRBV5-1 many CASGGQGNYGYTF TGCGCCAGCGGCGGACAGGGCAACTATGGCTACACCTTC
. TRBJ2-1 TRBV27 . CAKLALAYNEQFF TGTGCCAAGCTAGCTCTCGCCTACAATGAGCAGTTCTTC
TRBD2 TRBJ2-3 TRBV11-3 once CASSLFSGRYSDTQYF TGTGCCAGCAGCTTATTCTCCGGGAGGTACTCAGATACGCAGTATTTT
TRBD2 TRBJ2-7 TRBV7-9 many CASSLVVSGGYYEQYF TGTGCCAGCAGCTTAGTAGTTAGCGGGGGATACTACGAGCAGTACTTC
. TRBJ2-1 TRBV19 many CASSIGAGSSYNEQFF TGTGCCAGTAGTATAGGGGCAGGTAGCTCCTACAATGAGCAGTTCTTC
. TRBJ2-5 TRBV20-1 many CSARIAVQETQYF TGCAGTGCCCGCATAGCGGTCCAAGAGACCCAGTACTTC